This is a list of T cell receptor beta chains from one sample in a study of T-cell reconstitution after alpha-beta-depleted transplantation in children. TCRdb processed the PCR reads anew with MiXCR; each CDR3 protein has one entry. The repertoire holds about 310,000 distinct CDR3 sequences, with approximately 20% as singletons. This material consisted of PBMCs, mostly from graft donor cells, taken 180 days after TCRalphabeta/CD19-depleted stem cell transplant. These receptors originate from a male patient aged 10 to 17 who had a stem cell transplant for acute lymphoblastic leukemia, so the T cells may come from the graft donor. Each CDR3 is given with its conserved first and last residue. D genes are given only for firm matches. Only part of the rows carry a size: once, few, many, or a class if the clone is expanded.

abundance | d_gene | j_gene | v_gene | CDR3nt | CDR3aa
few | TRBD2 | TRBJ2-4 | TRBV5-1 | TGCGCCAGCAGCTCCCCGGGACTAGCGGTGAAAAACATTCAGTACTTC | CASSSPGLAVKNIQYF
NA | NA | TRBJ2-3 | TRBV6-2/TRBV6-3 | TGTGCCAGCAGTTACGGTCTTAGCACAGATACGCAGTATTTT | CASSYGLSTDTQYF
NA | NA | TRBJ1-4 | TRBV20-1 | TGCAGTGCTAGATGGGGACCCGTTAATGAAAAACTGTTTTTT | CSARWGPVNEKLFF
few | TRBD2 | TRBJ2-3 | TRBV7-9 | TGTGCCAGCATCTTGCTAGCGGGCACTAGCACAGATACGCAGTATTTT | CASILLAGTSTDTQYF
NA | NA | TRBJ2-1 | TRBV3-1 | TGTGCCAGCAGGAGGAGGCGGAGCTCCTACAATGAGCAGTTCTTC | CASRRRRSSYNEQFF
few | NA | TRBJ2-3 | TRBV5-1 | TGCGCCAGCAGCCCTGACTCACGGAAGGGGGATACGCAGTATTTT | CASSPDSRKGDTQYF
NA | NA | TRBJ2-3 | TRBV7-3 | TGTGCCAGCAGCCTCTATGGGCTCACAGATACGCAGTATTTT | CASSLYGLTDTQYF
NA | NA | TRBJ2-7 | TRBV7-9 | TGTGCCAGCAGCTTAGAGGGGATATTGCGGGAGCAGTACTTC | CASSLEGILREQYF
NA | TRBD1 | TRBJ2-2 | TRBV5-1 | TGCGCCAGCAGCTTGGTCGCAGGGGGCTCCGGGGAGCTGTTTTTT | CASSLVAGGSGELFF
few | NA | TRBJ2-4 | TRBV9 | TGTGCCAGCAGCGTAGGGTACCATGACATTCAGTACTTC | CASSVGYHDIQYF
few | TRBD2 | TRBJ2-7 | TRBV5-1 | TGCGCCAGCAGCTTCGGAGCGGGAGACTACGAGCAGTACTTC | CASSFGAGDYEQYF
few | NA | TRBJ2-7 | TRBV10-3 | TGTGCCATCAGTGAGACCCCGGGTCCCTCTTACGAGCAGTACTTC | CAISETPGPSYEQYF
few | NA | TRBJ2-1 | TRBV20-1 | TGCAGTGCTTATTCTAGCGAACCCTACAATGAGCAGTTCTTC | CSAYSSEPYNEQFF
NA | TRBD2 | TRBJ2-2 | TRBV12-3/TRBV12-4 | TGTGCCAGCAGTTTCGGGGGGAATCCCGGGGAGCTGTTTTTT | CASSFGGNPGELFF
NA | NA | TRBJ2-3 | TRBV5-5 | TGTGCCAGCAGCTCCACAGCATATACGCAGTATTTT | CASSSTAYTQYF
many | NA | TRBJ2-1 | TRBV25-1 | TGTGCCAGCAGTGGAGGGAGTTTGTACAATGAGCAGTTCTTC | CASSGGSLYNEQFF
NA | NA | TRBJ1-6 | TRBV20-1 | TGCAGTGCTACCAGGGGAATGTACGATTCACCCCTCCACTTT | CSATRGMYDSPLHF
NA | NA | TRBJ2-5 | TRBV28 | TGTGCCAGCAGTTTATGGGTGGGCAGGGAGACCCAGTACTTC | CASSLWVGRETQYF
NA | TRBD2 | TRBJ2-2 | TRBV9 | TGTGCCAGCAGCGTGAGCGGGAGAGTCACCGGGGAGCTGTTTTTT | CASSVSGRVTGELFF
few | TRBD1 | TRBJ2-7 | TRBV7-6 | TGTGCCAGCAGCTTAGCTGGGACAGTCTACGAGCAGTACTTC | CASSLAGTVYEQYF
NA | NA | TRBJ2-4 | TRBV4-2 | TGTGCCAGCAGCCAAGATGGCGGGCATAACATTCAGTACTTC | CASSQDGGHNIQYF
few | TRBD1 | TRBJ1-6 | TRBV20-1 | TGCAGTGCTAGACGCACCGGGACAGGGGGCATGGCACCCCTCCACTTT | CSARRTGTGGMAPLHF
NA | TRBD1 | TRBJ1-1 | TRBV10-2 | TGCGCCAGCAGGGCCTACAGGGGCGGGACTGAAGCTTTCTTT | CASRAYRGGTEAFF
few | NA | TRBJ2-3 | TRBV10-3 | TGTGCCATCAGTGAGTGGACGGCTAGCACAGATACGCAGTATTTT | CAISEWTASTDTQYF
few | NA | TRBJ2-2 | TRBV6-2/TRBV6-3 | TGTGCCAGCAGATTCAGCCGAACCGGGGAGCTGTTTTTT | CASRFSRTGELFF
NA | TRBD1 | TRBJ2-2 | TRBV7-2 | TGTGCCAGCAGCTCGGACAGGGGGCGGGGTAGGACCGGGGAGCTGTTTTTT | CASSSDRGRGRTGELFF
NA | TRBD2 | TRBJ2-3 | TRBV7-9 | TGTGCCAGCAGCCTGACGGAGCGGGGAGGCACAGATACGCAGTATTTT | CASSLTERGGTDTQYF
NA | NA | TRBJ2-4 | TRBV20-1 | TGCAGTGCCCCTAGCGCGGGCATTCAGTACTTC | CSAPSAGIQYF
few | TRBD2 | TRBJ2-1 | TRBV19 | TGTGCCAGTAGTGTTCTAGCGGGAGCTGGGGCTGAGCAGTTCTTC | CASSVLAGAGAEQFF
few | NA | TRBJ1-4 | TRBV5-1 | TGCGCCAGCAGCCCGAGCCCCCTAGGGGTTAATGAAAAACTGTTTTTT | CASSPSPLGVNEKLFF
NA | NA | TRBJ1-4 | TRBV6-5 | TGTGCCAGCAGTTACTCGACCCGGGGGCGGGAAAAACTGTTTTTT | CASSYSTRGREKLFF
NA | NA | TRBJ1-3 | TRBV5-1 | TGCGCCAGCAGCTCCTGGCATCTCGGAAACACCATATATTTT | CASSSWHLGNTIYF
once | NA | TRBJ1-1 | TRBV25-1 | TGTGCCAGCAGTGAGCCGGGCCCCCGGGTTACTGAAGCTTTCTTT | CASSEPGPRVTEAFF
few | TRBD2 | TRBJ2-1 | TRBV6-5 | TGTGCCAGCAGTTACGGGACTAGCGGCGACAATGAGCAGTTCTTC | CASSYGTSGDNEQFF
NA | TRBD1 | TRBJ2-7 | TRBV2 | TGTGCCAGCAGTGAGGCCGGGACAGGGCGGTTC | CASSEAGTGRF
few | NA | TRBJ2-1 | TRBV5-1 | TGCGCCAGCGCACGGGGGAATGAGCAGTTCTTC | CASARGNEQFF
few | TRBD1 | TRBJ1-2 | TRBV20-1 | TGCAGTGCTAGATCCCGGGGACAGGGGGTTAATCATGGCTACACCTTC | CSARSRGQGVNHGYTF
NA | NA | TRBJ2-1 | TRBV28 | TGTGCCAGCAGTTTGCGGGGTTCTTCCCACAATGAGCAGTTCTTC | CASSLRGSSHNEQFF
NA | NA | TRBJ1-4 | TRBV3-1 | TGTGCCAGCAGCCAAGATAACGGGCCTTTCCCCAATGAAAAACTGTTTTTT | CASSQDNGPFPNEKLFF
NA | TRBD2 | TRBJ2-3 | TRBV5-1 | TGCGCCAGCAGCCCGGGACTAGGAGGAGATACGCAGTATTTT | CASSPGLGGDTQYF
few | NA | TRBJ1-5 | TRBV6-1 | TGTGCCAGCACCCAAGGACGGCGTGGTAGCAATCAGCCCCAGCATTTT | CASTQGRRGSNQPQHF
few | NA | TRBJ1-5 | TRBV5-6 | TGTGCCAGCAGCCACTCGGGGGGACCCGCAAATCAGCCCCAGCATTTT | CASSHSGGPANQPQHF
few | NA | TRBJ1-1 | TRBV7-2 | TGTGCCAGCAGCCGCAGAGAGCCGAACACTGAAGCTTTCTTT | CASSRREPNTEAFF
NA | TRBD2 | TRBJ2-1 | TRBV3-1 | TGTGCCTGCAGCCCTTACCGACTAGCGGGAGGAGTCTATGAGCAGTTCTTC | CACSPYRLAGGVYEQFF
NA | NA | TRBJ1-5 | TRBV9 | TGTGCCAGCAGCGTAGGGGCACTTAATCAGCCCCAGCATTTT | CASSVGALNQPQHF
many | NA | TRBJ2-1 | TRBV20-1 | TGCAGTGCTAGAGACGGGGGAAAAAGACCTAGCAATGAGCAGTTCTTC | CSARDGGKRPSNEQFF
many | NA | TRBJ1-1 | TRBV10-3 | TGTGCCATCAGTGAGGGGACACCTGAAGCTTTCTTT | CAISEGTPEAFF
few | TRBD1 | TRBJ1-5 | TRBV12-3/TRBV12-4 | TGTGCCAGCGACCAGGGGGGCGGGGTCAATCAGCCCCAGCATTTT | CASDQGGGVNQPQHF